Each of the 8 T cell receptor beta chains below was sequenced from the same sample in a study of shared clonotypes between healthy human individuals. In the naive CD8 group, cells lacked CD45RO and were positively selected for CCR7, so terminally differentiated effector memory CD45RA+ cells were left out. TCRdb's copy holds only in-frame clones and misses some; the assay was immunoSEQ multiplex PCR. The table lists some 2,100,000 clones, about 93% of them singletons. What was sequenced was naive CD8+ T cells from PBMCs. All receptors derive from a man aged 18 to 30 in good health. Some clones in this sample may be carry-over from other donors' samples.

This clone was seen once. The rearrangement joins TRBV9 to TRBJ2-3; no firm D call. Germline V CDR1 and CDR2: SGDLS, YYNGEE. The CDR3 is 15 residues long. Trimming took 4 bases from V and 1 from J, leaving 13 bases between them. Here the CDR3 reads CASSPSHMGTDTQYF. The CDR3 region has the DNA TGTGCCAGCAGCCCTTCCCACATGGGCACAGATACGCAGTATTTT.

The rearrangement uses TRBV18 and TRBJ2-7; 10 nucleotides align to TRBD2. Per germline, CDR1 KGHSH and CDR2 LQKENI. V was clipped by 3 bases and J by 4 bases; unmatched bases: 12. CDR3 length: 17 amino acids. CDR3 nucleotides: TGTGCCAGCTCACCTCGGCTAGCGGGAGCGAGGGGTTACGAGCAGTACTTC. This sequence encodes CASSPRLAGARGYEQYF. The complete variable domain, with remaining parts taken from reference TRBV18 and TRBJ2-7, reads NAGVMQNPRHLVRRRGQEARLRCSPMKGHSHVYWYRQLPEEGLKFMVYLQKENIIDESGMPKERFSAEFPKEGPSILRIQQVVRGDSAAYFCASSPRLAGARGYEQYFGPGTRLTVT.

This clone was seen only once. The gene calls are TRBV29-1 and TRBJ2-1; D remains unclear. The CDR3 runs 10 residues. Germline values: CDR1 SQVTM, CDR2 ANQGSEA. The V end lost 7 bases, the J end lost 10 bases, and 11 bases lay between the germline ends. In DNA, the CDR3 is TGCAGCGGCCTGCACCGGGAGCAGTTCTTC. Translated: CSGLHREQFF.

The chain uses TRBV6-5 and TRBJ2-1, with D hard to call. Germline V gene lookup returns CDR1 MNHEY and CDR2 SVGAGI. V lost 9 bases and J lost 5, with 17 bases in between. The CDR3 covers 14 residues. The CDR3 nucleotides read TGTGCCAGTAATCAAGGACGGAGCGACAATGAGCAGTTCTTC. Translation gives CASNQGRSDNEQFF.

The chain carries TRBV7-3 and TRBJ2-3; no definite D call. V lost 4 bases to trimming and J lost 4 bases, with 6 bases between them. Germline loops: CDR1 SGHTA, CDR2 FQGTGA. The CDR3 sequence is 12 residues long. The CDR3 DNA sequence: TGTGCCAGCAGCTCTCAGCCAGATACGCAGTATTTT. Protein product: CASSSQPDTQYF.

V gene TRBV4-3 combines with J gene TRBJ1-1; weak D call: TRBD1 (6 bases). Trimming took off 1 base at V and 6 bases at J, with 12 bases between the two ends. Germline-derived CDR1 and CDR2 are LGHNA and YSLEER. The CDR3 covers 14 residues. CDR3 sequence (DNA): TGCGCCAGCAGCCAAGCCCAGGGGAGCGCTGAAGCTTTCTTT. Translation gives CASSQAQGSAEAFF.

This clone came up once. The genes are TRBV5-8 and TRBJ2-5; perhaps TRBD1 as D (6 bases). The CDR3 covers 14 residues. Germline CDR1 SGHTS, CDR2 YDEGEE. Trimming took 4 bases from V and 2 from J, leaving 12 bases between them. The CDR3 loop reads CASSLRTDQETQYF. The CDR3 nucleotides read TGTGCCAGCAGCCTAAGGACAGATCAAGAGACCCAGTACTTC.

The rearrangement joins TRBV2 to TRBJ2-1; a weak D match, TRBD2 (6 bases). Trimming removed 4 bases from V and 4 bases from J, with 14 bases in between. The CDR3 contains 15 residues. Germline assignment: CDR1 SNHLY and CDR2 FYNNEI. The CDR3 is CASSGRDWKYNEQFF. The CDR3 DNA sequence: TGTGCCAGCAGTGGCCGGGACTGGAAATACAATGAGCAGTTCTTC.